This T cell receptor beta chain was documented in a study of CD8+CD57+ T cells in acquired aplastic anemia. About the study: Average DNA yield from sorted CD4+ and CD8+ cells was approximately 3.2 ug. An average of roughly 11 million reads for CD4+ cells was obtained from healthy donors. Regarding the study as a whole: Patients and controls were found to share more than 25 CD8+ CDR3 sequences. CD8+ Simpson's diversity did not differ significantly between patients and controls.

CDR3 and TCR beta VDJ profiling relied on genomic DNA as the template. TCRdb re-analysed the reads in MiXCR, keeping a single row per CDR3 protein. Of some 190,000 distinct CDR3 sequences in the sample, approximately 45% were seen once. The CDR3 totals 15 residues. Germline V gene sequence: CDR1 SGHDT, CDR2 YYEEEE. Trimming stripped 1 base from V and 7 bases from J, with 15 bases between. Turning to this clonotype: Its specificity is not known. A read error may be the cause here, since a much bigger clone is one base away.

Sequences were obtained from sorted CD4+, CD8+, or CD8+CD57+ T cells (not recorded which) from PBMCs. The gene calls are TRBV5-6 and TRBJ1-5; unclear D gene. This TCR was sampled from a human donor in good health. The CDR3 bases are TGTGCCAGCAGCTTGTGGTCTGCGACCAGACAGCCCCAGCATTTT. Translation: CASSLWSATRQPQHF.